This T cell receptor beta chain was captured in a study of cytomegalovirus exposure and HLA in healthy donors (dated by TCRdb to 2017 to 2019). Regarding the complete study: A later analysis indicated that the roughly 130 validation repertoires were generated on the platform also employed for the roughly 720 repertoires of the first cohort. The study combined high-throughput TCR immunosequencing, statistical association of individual TCRs with disease status, and machine learning to predict cytomegalovirus infection status. The study was designed to test whether signatures of past pathogen exposure could be identified by cataloging public T cell receptors. Along with the roughly 700-subject first cohort, a separate validation cohort of over 90 different subjects was used.

General conclusions and limits of the study: In both the original and validation cohorts, the classifier was reported to diagnose cytomegalovirus status with high specificity and sensitivity. A later analysis had no HLA typing for the validation cohort, so co-occurrence there was scored across all 130 or so repertoires. The study listed approximately 160 TCR beta chains as associated with cytomegalovirus. Most TCR sequences were seen in very few donors, while some public TCRs were found in many individuals. A few of the identified cytomegalovirus-associated TCR beta chains were confirmed in vitro to be specific for cytomegalovirus antigens. The authors suggested that the approach could potentially be generalized to other disease states and immunological phenotypes. Subsequent analysis determined that TCRs grouped into clusters in the first cohort also showed a tendency toward co-occurrence across the roughly 110 validation repertoires, and about 94% of cluster scores exceeded 0.

The donors were included in the validation cohort of 90 to 150 subjects, a group kept apart from the roughly 670-subject first cohort. The CDR3 starts with the cysteine, ends with the phenylalanine, and has 16 residues. Kept here is only the CDR3 DNA, which spans 48 bases and is read in frame from base 1. V ends up 8 bases short and J 0 bases short, with an unmatched junction base count of 12. Based on the germline V gene (reference sequence), the CDR1 and CDR2 sequences are MNHEY and SMNVEV. Library preparation employed the immunoSEQ multiplex PCR assay. As for how the authors treated the data: A statistical classification framework was built for diagnosing cytomegalovirus status from the catalog of TCR beta chain sequences. Sourced from immuneACCESS, this table was stored by TCRdb with only in-frame sequences that have V and J called. A share of the clones is absent; for the studies checked, an unresolved V gene accounts for under half, and the remainder has no known explanation. The DNA gave D and trimming, while V, J and clone size come from that table. The sample includes some 140,000 clones, with roughly 89% observed a single time. The ten largest make up approximately 9.2% of the sample.

A word on this clone: There is no known antigen for this receptor. Base qualities are not provided; no much larger clone lies one nucleotide away.

The clonotype comes from a woman younger than 30 in good health and CMV-seropositive. The chain uses TRBV27 and TRBJ1-1, and 7 bases in between align with TRBD1. Sequenced material: PBMCs. The CDR3 is CASQLTGTVMNTEAFF. The DNA sequence is given as TGTGCCAGCCAATTAACCGGGACAGTTATGAACACTGAAGCTTTCTTT.